This record concerns one T cell receptor beta chain sequence. The entry originates in a study of control samples from healthy donors and cancer patients. Using immunoSEQ multiplex PCR, the repertoire was profiled, and TCRdb retains in-frame clones only, with some absent. The repertoire holds some 99,000 clones, with 90% as singletons. The length of the CDR3 is 14 residues. The V segment lost 5 bases and the J segment 6 bases; nucleotides outside the gene matches: 6. Germline V gives CDR1 LNHDA, CDR2 SQIVND (reference sequence). Specimen: blood. The chain links TRBV19 to TRBJ1-5, with TRBD1 identical over 8 bases. The sequence was collected from a human donor in good health. The donor label of this sample is uncertain. CDR3 in amino acids: CASSWTGLGQPQHF. In DNA form, the CDR3 reads TGTGCCAGTAGTTGGACAGGGCTGGGTCAGCCCCAGCATTTT.